Listed below are T cell receptor beta chains from one sample, sequenced in a study of early T cells in non-severe SARS-CoV-2 infection. In TCRdb, the 5' RACE reads were re-called with MiXCR into one record per CDR3 protein. This sample has tens of thousands of distinct CDR3 sequences, with 4% to 5.5% found just once. The sample was whole blood. The receptors stem from an adult who was a healthcare worker with PCR-confirmed SARS-CoV-2 infection or an uninfected control (not recorded which). CDR3s include the opening cysteine and the closing phenylalanine or tryptophan. Each record gives: D gene, V gene, clone size, J gene, CDR3 protein, CDR3 DNA. A D gene is named only where the DNA matches it firmly. Expanded clones get a size class; other rows say once, few or many, or leave the size out.

>TRBD2|TRBV6-2/TRBV6-3|many|TRBJ2-1
CASSYNPTSGSYNEQFF
TGTGCCAGCAGTTACAATCCAACTAGCGGGAGTTACAATGAGCAGTTCTTC
>-|TRBV28|-|TRBJ2-2
CASSSGAGKGTGELFF
TGTGCCAGCAGTTCTGGTGCGGGAAAGGGCACCGGGGAGCTGTTTTTT
>-|TRBV7-2|-|TRBJ2-5
CASRRDTAQETQYF
TGTGCCAGCAGACGGGACACCGCGCAAGAGACCCAGTACTTC
>-|TRBV2|-|TRBJ2-1
CASIEVGGNYNEQFF
TGTGCCAGCATCGAAGTGGGCGGGAATTACAATGAGCAGTTCTTC
>TRBD2|TRBV4-3|many|TRBJ2-3
CASSPTGTSGRDTQYF
TGCGCCAGCAGCCCCACCGGGACTAGCGGGAGGGATACGCAGTATTTT
>TRBD1|TRBV7-7|many|TRBJ2-7
CASSPPRDRGLVYEQYF
TGTGCTAGCAGCCCCCCTCGAGACAGGGGGCTCGTATACGAGCAGTACTTC
>-|TRBV7-3|-|TRBJ2-2
CASSSENTGELFF
TGTGCCAGCAGCTCTGAAAACACCGGGGAGCTGTTTTTT
>TRBD1|TRBV5-1|many|TRBJ1-4
CASSSRDRDEKLFF
TGCGCCAGCAGCTCCCGGGACAGGGATGAAAAACTGTTTTTT
>TRBD2|TRBV20-1|-|TRBJ2-3
CSARGGRTSGTTDTQYF
TGCAGTGCTAGAGGGGGAAGGACTAGCGGGACCACAGATACGCAGTATTTT
>-|TRBV3-1|medium-sized|TRBJ2-1
CASSQDPTSRYNEQFF
TGTGCCAGCAGCCAAGATCCCACTAGCAGATACAATGAGCAGTTCTTC
>TRBD2|TRBV20-1|many|TRBJ2-1
CSPTFAGVNEQFF
TGCAGTCCCACCTTTGCGGGAGTGAATGAGCAGTTCTTC
>-|TRBV28|many|TRBJ1-4
CASSLTGRGEKLFF
TGTGCCAGCAGTTTAACAGGGAGGGGAGAAAAACTGTTTTTT
>-|TRBV4-2|few|TRBJ2-7
CASSDPSTTYEQYF
TGTGCCAGCAGCGACCCAAGCACAACCTACGAGCAGTACTTC
>TRBD2|TRBV6-2/TRBV6-3|many|TRBJ2-1
CASSYPLAGGPAYNEQFF
TGTGCCAGCAGTTACCCGCTAGCGGGAGGGCCGGCCTACAATGAGCAGTTCTTC